This TCR beta chain was recorded in a study of CD8+CD57+ T cells in acquired aplastic anemia (dated 2018 in TCRdb). General notes on the study: On average, sorted CD4+ and CD8+ cells yielded 3.2 ug of extracted DNA, with a range of 0.2 to 27.4 ug. An average of approximately 10 million reads for CD4+ cells and 11.0 million reads for CD8+ cells was obtained from healthy donor samples. Broader findings and caveats from the paper: Some 31 CD8+ CDR3 sequences were shared between patients and controls but appeared highly expressed in patients and within their immunodominant clones. CD8+ Simpson's diversity did not differ significantly between patients and healthy controls (P=0.060).

Many counts were recorded for this clonotype. Its recognized antigen is unknown. Base-call qualities are not available, and no considerably larger clone is one nucleotide away. The CDR3 sequence holds 15 residues, the cysteine and phenylalanine included. Only the CDR3 portion is preserved as DNA: 45 bases, with reading frame beginning at the first base. CDR1 and CDR2 were assigned from the germline V gene as SGHTS and YDEGEE. V loses 4 bases of germline sequence and J loses 8 bases, and the interval between the two ends is 18 bases. Genomic DNA was used as template for profiling of TCR beta VDJ combinations and CDR3 sequences. TCR repertoire sequencing was run on an Illumina HiSeq 2000. Turning to the authors' computational methods: TRBV/TRBJ rearrangement plots, CDR3 size and DJ length profiles, and Simpson's diversity index were used to evaluate the repertoires. The immunodominant clone was defined as the most abundant DNA sequence in deep sequencing data. CDR3 amino acid sequences were screened for sharing across subjects and were compared with published repertoires and the VDJdb database. The public sequencing data were trimmed at Q25 with fastp and processed into clonotypes with MiXCR by TCRdb, which kept only in-frame beta chains. Rows merge per CDR3 protein into single entries with the most common DNA and genes. These V and J calls are TCRdb output, not the study's own analysis. In this sample the table shows about 210,000 distinct CDR3 sequences, roughly 35% of which occur a single time. About 1.1% of the sample is taken by the ten largest.

In this study, sorted CD4+ and CD8+ T cells from the blood of healthy subjects and of severe aplastic anemia patients had their TCR repertoires deep-sequenced. Ficoll-Paque density gradient centrifugation was used to isolate peripheral blood mononuclear cells. CD4+ and CD8+ T cells were sorted by FACS or magnetic beads before DNA extraction. The sequence joins TRBV5-8 to TRBJ1-4; a tentative D match to TRBD1 spans 5 bases. Sequencing was carried out using sorted CD4+, CD8+, or CD8+CD57+ T cells (not recorded which) from PBMCs. The receptor comes from a human donor in good health, serving as a control. This receptor has the CDR3 CASSKRGRGGEKLFF. At the DNA level, the sequence is TGTGCCAGCAGCAAACGGGGTAGGGGAGGCGAAAAACTGTTTTTT. The full variable domain, completed from the reference TRBV5-8 and TRBJ1-4 proteins outside the CDR3, reads EAGVTQSPTHLIKTRGQQATLRCSPISGHTSVYWYQQALGLGLQFLLWYDEGEERNRGNFPPRFSGRQFPNYSSELNVNALELEDSALYLCASSKRGRGGEKLFFGSGTQLSVL.